This T cell receptor beta chain appears in the sequencing data of a study of blood T cell repertoires in COVID-19. Study-level background: Samples representing acute and convalescent COVID-19 were sourced from the United States, Italy and Spain. T cells, B-cell-depleted T cells, or PBMCs provided the cDNA or gDNA that served as material.

Authors' methods: By means of reference gene primer amplification, nucleated cell counts were estimated. Profiling relied on immunoSEQ multiplex PCR, and the TCRdb table lists in-frame clones only, not all of them. V and J calls plus clone size are reproduced from that table; the DNA served to infer D and trimming. Among around 250,000 clones listed, around 88% were seen once. This clone was observed a handful of times. CDR3 length: 11 residues. Germline lookup yields CDR1 SQVTM and CDR2 ANQGSEA. V was trimmed by 2 bases and J by 6 bases, leaving 8 bases between them. Sequencing was performed on peripheral blood. The origin of this receptor is an elderly man with acute or convalescent COVID-19. The rearrangement uses TRBV29-1 and TRBJ2-7; the D is unclear. The CDR3 region is CSVERGGEQYF. The CDR3 DNA is TGCAGCGTTGAACGAGGCGGCGAGCAGTACTTC.